The 7 T cell receptor beta chains given below trace back to one sample, sequenced in a study of STAT5B mutations in CD4+ large granular lymphocyte leukemia. Using immunoSEQ multiplex PCR, the repertoire was profiled, and TCRdb retains in-frame clones only, with some absent. This table holds fewer than 35,000 clones, just under 80% found once. Sample: CD4+ T cells from blood buffy coats. The receptors derive from a human donor in good health.

The chain has TRBV18 and TRBJ1-1; D not resolved. V lost 8 bases and J lost 2, with 9 bases in between. Germline V gene sequence: CDR1 KGHSH, CDR2 LQKENI. This CDR3 is 12 amino acids long. CDR3 amino acids: CASAIINTEAFF. CDR3 sequence (DNA): TGTGCCAGCGCGATAATAAACACTGAAGCTTTCTTT.

The chain links TRBV11-3 to TRBJ2-7, with D possibly being TRBD2 (6 bases). CDR3 size: 16 residues. Germline CDR1 reads SGHNT; CDR2 reads YENEEA. With 5 bases removed from V and 9 bases from J, the gap between germline ends came to 26 bases. Here the CDR3 DNA reads TGTGCCAGCAGCAAGCTTCCCCCGGGCAGTGGGGGGTTGCAGTACTTC. Its translation: CASSKLPPGSGGLQYF. Full variable domain (missing parts from reference TRBV11-3 and TRBJ2-7): EAGVVQSPRYKIIEKKQPVAFWCNPISGHNTLYWYLQNLGQGPELLIRYENEEAVDDSQLPKDRFSAERLKGVDSTLKIQPAELGDSAVYLCASSKLPPGSGGLQYFGPGTRLTVT.

The V and J genes are TRBV5-1 and TRBJ1-1; possible D gene TRBD1, 5 bases. The CDR3 consists of 18 residues. V gave up 4 bases and J gave up 0 bases, with 22 bases separating them. The germline CDR1 and CDR2 sequences are SGHRS and YFSETQ. CDR3 nucleotides: TGCGCCAGCAGCCTAACCCTAGGGCTGCCGGACATGAACACTGAAGCTTTCTTT. Protein: CASSLTLGLPDMNTEAFF.

The gene calls are TRBV28 and TRBJ1-1; D perhaps matches TRBD1 (6 bases). Germline CDR1 is MDHEN and CDR2 is SYDVKM. Trimming took 7 bases from V and 1 from J, leaving 16 bases between them. The CDR3 is made up of 15 amino acids. The CDR3 is CASNSPGGANTEAFF. In DNA form, the CDR3 reads TGTGCCAGCAATTCCCCGGGGGGGGCGAACACTGAAGCTTTCTTT. Full variable domain (rest looked up from reference TRBV28 and TRBJ1-1): DVKVTQSSRYLVKRTGEKVFLECVQDMDHENMFWYRQDPGLGLRLIYFSYDVKMKEKGDIPEGYSVSREKKERFSLILESASTNQTSMYLCASNSPGGANTEAFFGQGTRLTVV.

This rearrangement joins TRBV7-2 to TRBJ1-2; TRBD1 is a possible D gene (6 bases). CDR1 SGHTA and CDR2 FQGNSA come from the germline V gene. V shed 3 bases and J shed 0 bases, with 14 bases lying between them. The CDR3 is 16 residues long. In DNA form, the CDR3 reads TGTGCCAGCAGCTTCATGGCCGGGACAACTAACTATGGCTACACCTTC. This gives the protein CASSFMAGTTNYGYTF.

This rearrangement joins TRBV10-1 to TRBJ2-3; possible D gene TRBD2, 5 bases. Deletions cut 3 bases from V and 4 bases from J, with 11 bases between. The CDR3 runs 14 residues. The germline V gene has CDR1 WNHNN and CDR2 SYGVQD (reference sequence). The CDR3 DNA follows: TGCGCCAGCAGTGACCCGGGGTCGGCAGATACGCAGTATTTT. This translates into CASSDPGSADTQYF.

The CDR3 reads CASSSWGPLNTGELFF. Here the CDR3 DNA reads TGTGCCAGCAGCTCCTGGGGGCCGTTGAACACCGGGGAGCTGTTTTTT. V is TRBV5-8 and J is TRBJ2-2; the D gene is possibly TRBD1 (6 bases). CDR1 SGHTS and CDR2 YDEGEE come from the germline V gene. Trimming removed 3 bases from V and 1 base from J, with 13 bases in between. The CDR3 has 16 amino acids.